The present entry profiles one T cell receptor beta chain with its context. Its antigen is still unknown. The time point here: week 35, safety follow-up. Every single dose of the vaccine, 300 ug of mutant IDH1 20-mer peptide, came with topical imiquimod. Patients received eight vaccinations in weeks 1, 3, 5, 7, 11, 15, 19, 23. These data come from a study of a mutant IDH1 vaccine in newly diagnosed glioma. Study summary: In some groups vaccination began 4-6 weeks post-radiotherapy; others received it with temozolomide. Previous care, which was radiotherapy, temozolomide, or both, most often involved both. V12 came at week 35, V13 at week 47.

Generated by immunoSEQ multiplex PCR, the TCRdb table keeps only in-frame clones and is missing some. Of 70,000 or so clones in the sample, more than 75% were seen once. This CDR3 has 16 residues. V was shortened by 5 bases and J by 6 bases, with 22 bases between the two germline ends. Germline CDR1 reads MDHEN; CDR2 reads SYDVKM. The source of this sequence is a man younger than 40 with glioma. The chain is built from TRBV28 and TRBJ2-5; D is tentatively TRBD1 or TRBD2 (5 bases each). Sample: PBMCs, taken from a glioma patient whose treatment included an IDH1 peptide vaccine. CDR3 in amino acids: CASSLPIGTGVKTQYF. DNA for the CDR3: TGTGCCAGCAGTCTACCTATCGGGACCGGCGTGAAGACCCAGTACTTC.